The T cell receptor (beta chain) described here comes from a study of control samples from healthy donors and cancer patients. Per the germline V gene, CDR1 is MNHNS and CDR2 is SASEGT. V was pared by 2 bases and J by 0 bases, with 4 bases between. This CDR3 comprises 13 residues. Repertoires were generated with immunoSEQ multiplex PCR, while TCRdb's copy carries only in-frame clones and drops some. The sample yields 20,000 to 30,000 clones, about nine tenths seen once. The material sequenced was PBMCs. The chain joins TRBV6-1 to TRBJ1-1, with D unclear. The TCR was taken from a man over 45 with lung cancer. CDR3 region: CASSEYVNTEAFF. The DNA of the CDR3 is TGTGCCAGCAGTGAATATGTGAACACTGAAGCTTTCTTT.